This T cell receptor beta chain was recovered during a study of shared clonotypes between healthy human individuals (TCRdb year 2020). For the wider study: The cohort comprised two women and a few men aged 18 to 49 years. For each donor, CD4 naive and CD4 memory were each given three plates, CD8 naive was given two plates, and CD8 memory was given one plate. Blood TCR repertoires of a handful of healthy adults were deeply sequenced to estimate repertoire size and the extent of clonotype sharing between individuals. To increase sequencing depth and limit assay-specific biases, different laboratories used diverse techniques to prepare libraries and sequence TCR repertoires. Leukapheresis yielded between about 0.8 and 9.5 billion PBMCs per donor.

As to this clone: Its recognized antigen is unknown. Per-base qualities were not stored, and no clone one base away is much larger.

On the study overall, not on this receptor specifically: Sharing across several donors was observed for 5% to 6.5% of naive CD4, under 4% of naive CD8, roughly 2.3% of memory CD4, and around 0.42% of memory CD8 clonotypes. Pairwise subsampling indicated that sequencing depth was expected to affect the degree of clonotype sharing among donors. Estimated clonotype richness was generally larger for naive than for memory subsets. Sampling was limited to blood, and TCR repertoires in tissue likely differ from TCR repertoires in blood. Even with the large sequencing depth, rarefaction of the sorted-subset datasets indicated that sequencing was incomplete. Compared with non-shared clonotypes, clonotypes shared by all four sorted-subset donors had higher generation probabilities. The small number of donors limited the genetic and exposure-history diversity represented.

Trimming takes 5 bases from V and 6 bases from J, and the germline ends sit 17 bases apart. The CDR3 measures 14 amino acids from cysteine to phenylalanine. CDR3 DNA only is kept here, 42 bases in frame from base 1. The germline V gene sets CDR1 to SGHVS and CDR2 to FNYEAQ. The donors were healthy, HIV-negative adults with no recently reported acute infections or vaccinations. Every donor was a Caucasian adult residing in Nashville, Tennessee, USA. CD4+ T cells were enriched through magnetic negative selection, after which naive cells were positively selected on CD45RA and the remaining negative fraction served as the memory subset. After blood collection by leukapheresis, PBMCs were isolated using Ficoll-Histopaque density gradient centrifugation and then cryopreserved in the vapor phase of liquid nitrogen. Purity and quantity of every magnetically sorted T cell population were checked by analytical flow cytometry. Genomic DNA was isolated from every sorted fraction and measured by UV absorbance on a Nanodrop 2000c.

Using the deep immunoSEQ assay, TCR CDR3 regions were amplified from genomic DNA by multiplex PCR. Extracted genomic DNA from each cell subset was spread evenly across all wells of several immunoSEQ 96-well plates, with each plate serving as a replicate. For sorted subsets, approximately 200 ng of genomic DNA, equivalent to tens of thousands of T cell genomes, went into each replicate PCR. The purified libraries were quantified using a Qubit 3.0 fluorometer, sized with a Bioanalyzer 2100, and then quantified again using the KAPA Library Quantification kit. Every immunoSEQ 96-well plate was sequenced on a separate single-read 150-cycle Illumina NextSeq 550 flow cell. Per the source publication's procedure: The immunoSEQ output contained only junctional sequences without quality scores, so filtering could not match that applied to full-length reads. To assign V/J genes and CDR3, sequences were annotated using PyIR, a Python wrapper for IgBLAST v1.9, with IMGT germline references. Reads were removed for weak V/J assignments (E-value above 1e-6), missing CDR3, stop codons, out-of-frame junctions, or ambiguous translated residues. A V3J clonotype was defined by an identical inferred V gene, J gene, and CDR3 amino acid sequence. Percentage overlap between repertoires was computed as shared unique clonotypes divided by the size of the smaller repertoire. RTK rarefaction, the Chao1 estimator, and Recon v2.1 estimates of unobserved clonotypes were used to assess repertoire richness. OLGA was used to compute generation probabilities for all TCRbeta clonotypes that the gDNA method yielded from a few donors. In its TCRdb copy, this immuneACCESS table keeps in-frame sequences only and misses some clones. Where compared with another copy, unresolved V genes explain less than half of these, and the others have no known cause. V and J calls and clone size come straight from that table; D and trimming were deduced from the DNA. For this sample there are around 2.5 million clones; 80% to 95% appear just once. More than 0.35% of the sample goes to the ten largest clones.

The sequence links TRBV7-6 to TRBJ2-7; a tentative D match to TRBD2 spans 6 bases. The clonotype comes from a man between 18 and 35 years old in good health. Some clones in this sample may be carry-over from other donors' samples. Sequenced: naive CD4+ T cells from PBMCs. This specimen's cell subset or site label, per the study, means: CD45RA+ positively selected. Here is the DNA: TGTGCCAGCAGCGTGCCGGGACTGACTGGCGAGCAGTACTTC. Translated, this gives CASSVPGLTGEQYF. With the rest looked up from the reference TRBV7-6 and TRBJ2-7 genes rather than sequenced, the full variable domain is GAGVSQSPRYKVTKRGQDVALRCDPISGHVSLYWYRQALGQGPEFLTYFNYEAQQDKSGLPNDRFSAERPEGSISTLTIQRTEQRDSAMYRCASSVPGLTGEQYFGPGTRLTVT.